One sample yielded the 26 T cell receptor beta chains listed below, sequenced in a study of blood T cell repertoires in COVID-19. The table came from immunoSEQ multiplex PCR; TCRdb's copy has only in-frame clones and leaves some out. This table holds under 95,000 clones, around nine tenths found once. Sequencing was performed on peripheral blood. The receptors originated from a man in his sixties with acute or convalescent COVID-19.

V usage is TRBV4-1 and J usage is TRBJ1-2, with 8 positions matching TRBD1. Germline CDR1 MGHRA, CDR2 YSYEKL. This CDR3 comprises 16 residues. J lost 2 bases, V lost 2 bases, and 7 bases had no gene match. CDR3 region: CASSQLPGTGNYGYTF. The DNA for the CDR3 is TGCGCCAGCAGCCAACTACCCGGGACAGGAAACTATGGCTACACCTTC.

This chain joins TRBV9 and TRBJ1-3, with D perhaps TRBD1 (6 bases). The CDR3 loop spans 15 amino acids. V was trimmed by 2 bases and J by 4 bases, leaving 13 bases between them. CDR1 is SGDLS, CDR2 YYNGEE, per germline. As DNA, the CDR3 is TGTGCCAGCAGCGTCTCCGGGACACGGGGAAACACCATATATTTT. Protein product: CASSVSGTRGNTIYF.

V usage is TRBV9 and J usage is TRBJ1-2, with D uncertain. The ends were cut back, 6 bases at V and 5 bases at J, with 14 bases in the middle. Germline V CDR1 and CDR2: SGDLS, YYNGEE. The CDR3 covers 13 residues. In nucleotides, the CDR3 is TGTGCCAGCACCCCCGGGTCCTGGTATGGCTACACCTTC. Translated, it gives CASTPGSWYGYTF.

The gene calls are TRBV6-6 and TRBJ1-4, with 10 bases identical to TRBD1. The CDR3 length is 13 residues. V shed 11 bases and J 3 bases; nucleotides not matched to a gene: 3. CDR1 MNHNY and CDR2 SVGAGI come from the germline V gene (reference sequence). The CDR3 reads CAADRGSNEKLFF. CDR3 sequence (DNA): TGTGCCGCGGACAGGGGGTCTAATGAAAAACTGTTTTTT.

The chain employs TRBV6-1 and TRBJ2-7; possibly TRBD1 for D (6 bases). The CDR3 has 14 residues. The germline V and J ends were trimmed by 3 bases and 0 bases, with 9 bases remaining between them. Looked up from germline, CDR1 is MNHNS and CDR2 is SASEGT. The CDR3 coding sequence is TGTGCCAGCAGTGAGGGACACCTCTCCTACGAGCAGTACTTC. It yields the protein CASSEGHLSYEQYF.

V usage is TRBV7-8 and J usage is TRBJ1-5; D is unresolved. The V and J ends lost 2 bases and 3 bases respectively, with 17 bases between them. The CDR3 consists of 17 residues. The germline V gene has CDR1 SGHVS and CDR2 FQNEAQ. CDR3: CASSLWALQTYNQPQHF. The CDR3 nucleotides read TGTGCCAGCAGCTTATGGGCCCTCCAGACCTACAATCAGCCCCAGCATTTT.

The chain recombines TRBV18 with TRBJ2-5; 7 bases fit TRBD2. Germline V CDR1 and CDR2: KGHSH, LQKENI. J gave up 5 bases and V 2 bases, and 5 bases lay outside the gene matches. This CDR3 region has 14 residues. The CDR3 loop is CASSPNRGGETQYF. CDR3 nucleotide sequence: TGTGCCAGCTCACCAAACCGGGGAGGGGAGACCCAGTACTTC. The variable domain in full, completed from reference TRBV18 and TRBJ2-5, reads NAGVMQNPRHLVRRRGQEARLRCSPMKGHSHVYWYRQLPEEGLKFMVYLQKENIIDESGMPKERFSAEFPKEGPSILRIQQVVRGDSAAYFCASSPNRGGETQYFGPGTRLLVL.

The CDR3 here is CAIRPTGAGTEAFF. CDR3 nucleotide sequence: TGTGCCATCAGACCGACAGGGGCCGGCACTGAAGCTTTCTTT. The chain is built from TRBV10-3 and TRBJ1-1; the match to TRBD1 covers 8 bases. Per the germline V gene, CDR1 is ENHRY and CDR2 is SYGVKD. The V segment lost 6 bases and the J segment 4 bases; nucleotides outside the gene matches: 7. This CDR3 has 14 amino acids.

The gene calls are TRBV2 and TRBJ1-1; TRBD1 is a possible D gene (5 bases). Germline values: CDR1 SNHLY, CDR2 FYNNEI. This CDR3 contains 14 residues. V lost 4 bases to trimming and J lost 4 bases, with 13 bases between them. The CDR3 here is CASSGGLPPTEAFF. The CDR3 DNA follows: TGTGCCAGCAGTGGGGGACTGCCCCCCACTGAAGCTTTCTTT.

This clone showed up just a few times. The chain has TRBV7-6 and TRBJ1-6; TRBD1 aligns across 10 bases. V was pared by 2 bases and J by 10 bases, with 11 bases of the junction left unmatched. Germline values: CDR1 SGHVS, CDR2 FNYEAQ. CDR3 length: 17 amino acids. The CDR3 DNA is TGTGCCAGCAGCTTATCCCGACAGGGGGCCATGGGGTCACCCCTCCACTTT. Translating gives CASSLSRQGAMGSPLHF.

This chain joins TRBV11-2 and TRBJ2-2; TRBD1 aligns across 9 bases. This CDR3 has 14 residues. Trimming cost V 3 bases and J 5 bases; bases outside gene matches: 1. CDR1 and CDR2 (germline): SGHAT, FQNNGV. CDR3 DNA sequence: TGTGCCAGCAGCTTCGGACAGGGGACCGGGGAGCTGTTTTTT. Protein product: CASSFGQGTGELFF.

This clone has only a few counts. The rearrangement joins TRBV30 to TRBJ1-5; D gene unclear. V lost 3 bases and J lost 0, with 18 bases in between. The CDR3 loop spans 17 amino acids. Germline V gives CDR1 GTSNPN, CDR2 SVGIG (reference sequence). CDR3 residues: CAWSFSGRLTSNQPQHF. The CDR3 DNA reads TGTGCCTGGAGCTTCAGCGGGAGACTGACTAGCAATCAGCCCCAGCATTTT.

The rearrangement joins TRBV19 to TRBJ1-3; weak D call: TRBD1 (5 bases). Trimming left V 5 bases short and J 0 bases short, with 11 bases between. The CDR3 is 15 amino acids. Germline V gene data show CDR1 as LNHDA and CDR2 as SQIVND (reference sequence). For the CDR3, the DNA is TGTGCCAGTAGTCTCGGGGGGGGCTCTGGAAACACCATATATTTT. It translates to CASSLGGGSGNTIYF.

The chain links TRBV19 to TRBJ2-3; no firm D call. Germline CDR1 LNHDA, CDR2 SQIVND (reference sequence). Trimming took 0 bases from V and 5 from J, leaving 9 bases between them. The CDR3 loop spans 14 amino acids. This CDR3 is CASSIETGGDTQYF. As DNA, the CDR3 is TGTGCCAGTAGTATAGAGACGGGTGGAGATACGCAGTATTTT.

The gene calls are TRBV5-1 and TRBJ1-1; 7 bases fit TRBD1. In germline, CDR1 is SGHRS, CDR2 YFSETQ. Trimming took 4 bases from V and 0 from J; bases not matched to a gene: 3. CDR3 length equals 14 residues. In DNA form, the CDR3 reads TGCGCCAGCAGCCAGGACAGGCTGAACACTGAAGCTTTCTTT. This translates into CASSQDRLNTEAFF.

The J gene is TRBJ1-1, the V gene TRBV20-1, with TRBD1 matching 7 bases. V lost 6 bases to trimming and J lost 11 bases; unmatched junction nucleotides: 9. From germline, CDR1 is DFQATT and CDR2 SNEGSKA (reference sequence). The CDR3 has 11 amino acids. The CDR3 DNA reads TGCAGTGCCGACAGGGCCGCTTCGGCTTTCTTT. Its protein is CSADRAASAFF.

The V gene is TRBV4-3, the J gene TRBJ1-1; D may be TRBD1 (5 bases). Per the germline V gene, CDR1 is LGHNA and CDR2 is YSLEER. The CDR3 covers 17 residues. With 0 bases removed from V and 3 bases from J, the gap between germline ends came to 17 bases. CDR3 DNA: TGCGCCAGCAGCCAAGACGGGGGAAGACCCGGGGACACTGAAGCTTTCTTT. As protein: CASSQDGGRPGDTEAFF.

The chain carries TRBV6-6 and TRBJ1-5; 8 nucleotides match TRBD1. Germline CDR1 and CDR2: MNHNY and SVGAGI (reference sequence). CDR3 length equals 16 residues. J gave up 1 base and V 0 bases, and 2 bases lay outside the gene matches. CDR3 DNA sequence: TGTGCCAGCAGTTACTCGACAGGGGTAAGCAATCAGCCCCAGCATTTT. It is translated as CASSYSTGVSNQPQHF.

The V and J genes are TRBV11-2 and TRBJ1-2, with D possibly being TRBD1 (6 bases). The CDR3 loop spans 17 amino acids. Trimming shortened V by 4 bases and J by 7 bases, and 25 bases separated the two germline ends. Germline V gene data show CDR1 as SGHAT and CDR2 as FQNNGV. CDR3: CASSSEPKGGYGSGYTF. CDR3 sequence (DNA): TGTGCCAGCAGCTCCGAACCTAAGGGGGGGTACGGTTCTGGCTACACCTTC.

This clone was seen only a few times. The chain has TRBV27 and TRBJ1-5, with D hard to call. CDR1 is MNHEY and CDR2 is SMNVEV in the germline V gene (reference sequence). Trimming shortened V by 6 bases and J by 2 bases, and 11 bases separated the two germline ends. The CDR3 consists of 14 residues. Here the CDR3 reads CASSREVGNQPQHF. DNA for the CDR3: TGTGCCAGCAGCCGAGAAGTAGGCAATCAGCCCCAGCATTTT.

J is TRBJ1-1 and V is TRBV3-1 (or the pseudogene TRBV3-2); no firm D call. Trimming removed 1 base from V and 0 bases from J, with 3 bases in between. This CDR3 has 13 amino acids. Germline V lookup: CDR1 LGHDT, CDR2 YNNKEL (reference sequence). The CDR3 bases are TGTGCCAGCAGCCAAGGTATGAACACTGAAGCTTTCTTT. Translating gives CASSQGMNTEAFF.

The chain recombines TRBV3-1 (or the pseudogene TRBV3-2) with TRBJ2-4; TRBD2 agrees at 9 bases. Losses at the gene ends were 1 base for V and 1 base for J; bases not matched to a gene: 8. The CDR3 has 18 residues. Germline lookup yields CDR1 LGHDT and CDR2 YNNKEL (reference sequence). CDR3 sequence reads: CASSQGGGAPRAKNIQYF. The DNA of the CDR3 is TGTGCCAGCAGCCAAGGCGGGGGGGCGCCCCGGGCCAAAAACATTCAGTACTTC.

This clone was counted a single time. The CDR3 coding sequence is TGTGCCAGCAGCCGCTTAGGGGCGTTTGAGTATGGCTACACCTTC. Protein sequence: CASSRLGAFEYGYTF. V gene TRBV7-2 combines with J gene TRBJ1-2; D is possibly TRBD1 (5 bases). CDR3 length equals 15 residues. Germline CDR1 SGHTA, CDR2 FQGNSA. Trimming pared 5 bases from V and 5 bases from J, leaving 18 bases between. Together with reference TRBV7-2 and TRBJ1-2, the CDR3 gives the full variable domain: GAGVSQSPSNKVTEKGKDVELRCDPISGHTALYWYRQSLGQGLEFLIYFQGNSAPDKSGLPSDRFSAERTGGSVSTLTIQRTQQEDSAVYLCASSRLGAFEYGYTFGSGTRLTVV.

The rearrangement uses TRBV12-5 and TRBJ1-5; maybe TRBD1 (5 bases). V was clipped by 6 bases and J by 1 base, with 13 bases between them. The CDR3 loop spans 15 amino acids. From germline, CDR1 is LGHNT and CDR2 FRNRAP. The CDR3 region is CASGLAGLSNQPQHF. The DNA for the CDR3 is TGTGCTAGTGGGTTAGCAGGGTTAAGCAATCAGCCCCAGCATTTT.

V and J are TRBV5-6 and TRBJ1-2, with a weak D call TRBD1 (6 bases). From germline, CDR1 is SGHDT and CDR2 YYEEEE. The CDR3 sequence is 13 residues long. Between the trimmed V and J ends, which lost 0 bases and 8 bases, there was a span of 11 bases. The CDR3 DNA reads as TGTGCCAGCAGCTTGGATAGGGGGAAAGGCTACACCTTC. Protein sequence: CASSLDRGKGYTF. Full variable domain (remainder filled in from reference TRBV5-6 and TRBJ1-2): DAGVTQSPTHLIKTRGQQVTLRCSPKSGHDTVSWYQQALGQGPQFIFQYYEEEERQRGNFPDRFSGHQFPNYSSELNVNALLLGDSALYLCASSLDRGKGYTFGSGTRLTVV.

V and J are TRBV19 and TRBJ2-1; 9 bases line up with TRBD2. The CDR3 runs to 12 residues. The germline V gene encodes CDR1 LNHDA and CDR2 SQIVND (reference sequence). J gave up 9 bases and V 5 bases, and 2 bases lay outside the gene matches. Here the CDR3 reads CASSVAGVEQFF. DNA for the CDR3: TGTGCCAGTAGTGTAGCGGGGGTTGAGCAGTTCTTC. Full variable domain (outside the CDR3, taken from reference TRBV19 and TRBJ2-1): DGGITQSPKYLFRKEGQNVTLSCEQNLNHDAMYWYRQDPGQGLRLIYYSQIVNDFQKGDIAEGYSVSREKKESFPLTVTSAQKNPTAFYLCASSVAGVEQFFGPGTRLTVL.